Each of the 5 T cell receptor beta chains below was sequenced from the same sample in a study of vaccination and CD4 T cells after COVID-19. As to treatment: approximately 11-day PBMC culture with coronavirus spike peptide pools or control peptides (ViraFEST assay). Sequencing of the DNA from cultured CD4+ T cells was carried out with the Oncomine TCR Beta short-read assay. TCRdb redid the calling of the PCR reads with MiXCR, one entry per CDR3 protein. The repertoire holds around 17,000 distinct CDR3 sequences, with roughly 61% as singletons. For these receptors, no antigen is known. Sequences were obtained from CD4+ T cells from blood, cultured in vitro. These receptors were collected from a human donor who had recovered from COVID-19.

The DNA for the CDR3 is TGCGCCAGCAGCTTAGGCACATTAGGAATGAACACTGAAGCTTTCTTT. Its protein product is CASSLGTLGMNTEAFF. The J gene is TRBJ1-1, the V gene TRBV5-1, with D unclear. CDR1 SGHRS and CDR2 YFSETQ come from the germline V gene. Trimming left V 2 bases short and J 0 bases short, with 14 bases between. This CDR3 contains 16 residues.

The CDR3 protein is CASIQGRGQPQHF. CDR3 DNA: TGTGCCAGCATCCAGGGTCGTGGTCAGCCCCAGCATTTT. The chain combines TRBV6-1 with TRBJ1-5; tentative D call: TRBD1 (5 bases). Trimming took 7 bases from V and 6 from J, leaving 13 bases between them. This CDR3 comprises 13 residues. Germline V gene sequence: CDR1 MNHNS, CDR2 SASEGT.

This clonotype appeared once. The V call is TRBV6-1, the J call TRBJ1-2; D is possibly TRBD1 (5 bases). The V gene lost 11 bases and the J gene lost 6 bases, with 10 bases spanning the gap. The CDR3 loop spans 10 amino acids. Germline V gene lookup returns CDR1 MNHNS and CDR2 SASEGT. The CDR3 bases are TGTGCCGTTGGCAGGGATGGCTACACCTTC. It encodes CAVGRDGYTF.

V and J are TRBV7-8 and TRBJ2-7, with 9 nucleotides matching TRBD2. V lost 3 bases, J lost 1 base, and 4 bases stayed unmatched. This CDR3 region has 15 residues. Germline CDR1 and CDR2: SGHVS and FQNEAQ. CDR3 nucleotides: TGTGCCAGCAGCTTTTTGGCGGGAGGGTCCTACGAGCAGTACTTC. Amino acids: CASSFLAGGSYEQYF.

The chain uses TRBV7-2 and TRBJ1-1; D is undetermined. V shed 3 bases and J shed 2 bases, with 10 bases lying between them. Germline-derived CDR1 and CDR2 are SGHTA and FQGNSA. This CDR3 has 14 residues. The CDR3 loop is CASSFTGINTEAFF. The CDR3 DNA reads TGTGCCAGCAGCTTTACCGGGATAAACACTGAAGCTTTCTTT.